The 10 T cell receptor beta chains below come from one sample, sequenced in a study of blood T cell repertoires in COVID-19. Clones were sequenced by immunoSEQ multiplex PCR, and TCRdb holds only the in-frame ones, with some missing. The table lists 350,000 or so clones, almost 90% of them singletons. The sample comprised PBMCs or T cells enriched from blood (not recorded which). Every receptor here comes from a woman aged 30 to 39 who had been exposed to COVID-19.

The chain combines TRBV3-1 (or the pseudogene TRBV3-2) with TRBJ2-1; possibly TRBD1 for D (6 bases). Germline CDR1 is LGHDT and CDR2 is YNNKEL (reference sequence). V was cut by 4 bases and J by 3 bases, with 28 bases left in between. CDR3 size: 20 residues. The chain's CDR3 is CASSRKGTGYRSKFYNEQFF. The DNA for the CDR3 is TGTGCCAGCAGCCGGAAAGGTACAGGGTATCGGTCGAAATTCTACAATGAGCAGTTCTTC.

The chain couples TRBV28 to TRBJ1-5; D is possibly TRBD1 (5 bases). The CDR3 runs 12 residues. In germline, CDR1 is MDHEN, CDR2 SYDVKM. The V end was cut by 7 bases, the J end by 5 bases, with 9 bases between. The DNA for the CDR3 is TGTGCCAGCATCGGGGGTTATCAGCCCCAGCATTTT. Residues: CASIGGYQPQHF.

The chain carries TRBV9 and TRBJ2-7, with D possibly TRBD2 on 6 matching bases. Germline CDR1 reads SGDLS; CDR2 reads YYNGEE. Trimming took off 0 bases at V and 0 bases at J, with 10 bases between the two ends. The CDR3 spans 15 residues. CDR3 coding DNA: TGTGCCAGCAGCGTAGGTGGAGGGATCTCCTACGAGCAGTACTTC. This translates into CASSVGGGISYEQYF.

This clone was seen just once. The genes are TRBV11-2 and TRBJ1-4, with D possibly being TRBD1 (5 bases). The CDR3 runs to 15 residues. V lost 4 bases and J lost 5, with 14 bases in between. From germline, CDR1 is SGHAT and CDR2 FQNNGV. DNA of the CDR3: TGTGCCAGCAGCTCCCTAGGACGGGGGAATGAAAAACTGTTTTTT. Protein sequence: CASSSLGRGNEKLFF.

V is TRBV28 and J is TRBJ1-5; TRBD1 matches 9 bases. Germline assignment: CDR1 MDHEN and CDR2 SYDVKM. V shed 9 bases and J 6 bases; nucleotides not matched to a gene: 9. This CDR3 is 14 amino acids long. Here the CDR3 reads CASEEQGAGQPQHF. The CDR3 DNA is TGTGCCAGTGAGGAACAGGGGGCGGGTCAGCCCCAGCATTTT.

A word on this clone: This CDR3 is also generated by other DNA sequences in the sample. The gene calls are TRBV2 and TRBJ2-7; a weak D match, TRBD1 (6 bases). CDR1 and CDR2 from the germline V gene are SNHLY and FYNNEI. Trimming took off 8 bases at V and 4 bases at J, with 9 bases between the two ends. The CDR3 covers 11 residues. The chain's CDR3 is CASSDSYEQYF. DNA for the CDR3: TGTGCCAGCTCGGACAGTTACGAGCAGTACTTC. Combining the CDR3 with reference TRBV2 and TRBJ2-7 gives the whole variable domain EPEVTQTPSHQVTQMGQEVILRCVPISNHLYFYWYRQILGQKVEFLVSFYNNEISEKSEIFDDQFSVERPDGSNFTLKIRSTKLEDSAMYFCASSDSYEQYFGPGTRLTVT.

The chain couples TRBV29-1 to TRBJ1-2, with D maybe TRBD1 (5 bases). Germline assignment: CDR1 SQVTM and CDR2 ANQGSEA. CDR3 length equals 14 residues. Trimming took 6 bases from V and 1 from J, leaving 15 bases between them. The CDR3 DNA sequence: TGCAGCGTCTTTGGGGGAGGGGATAACTATGGCTACACCTTC. This translates into CSVFGGGDNYGYTF.

This chain connects TRBV7-6 to TRBJ2-2; 11 nucleotides match TRBD2. CDR3 length: 17 residues. Germline values: CDR1 SGHVS, CDR2 FNYEAQ. V lost 4 bases, J lost 1 base, and 5 bases stayed unmatched. The CDR3: CASSSRGLAGNTGELFF. Written as DNA, the CDR3 is TGTGCCAGCAGCTCCAGAGGACTAGCGGGGAACACCGGGGAGCTGTTTTTT.

The rearrangement joins TRBV11-2 to TRBJ2-1; 15 bases map to TRBD2. CDR1 SGHAT and CDR2 FQNNGV come from the germline V gene. After removal of 0 bases from V and 8 bases from J, the junction contained 14 bases not matched to a gene. CDR3 length: 20 residues. CDR3 residues: CASSLEGTSGRYQGLDEQFF. The CDR3 coding sequence is TGTGCCAGCAGCTTAGAGGGGACTAGCGGGAGGTACCAGGGTTTAGATGAGCAGTTCTTC.

The CDR3 reads CASSHSGGLPKAFF. The CDR3 coding sequence is TGCGCCAGCAGCCACAGCGGGGGACTGCCGAAAGCTTTCTTT. The chain combines TRBV5-1 with TRBJ1-1; D is possibly TRBD1 (5 bases). The CDR3 has 14 residues. Germline loops: CDR1 SGHRS, CDR2 YFSETQ. V was pared by 4 bases and J by 9 bases, with 19 bases between.